The 29 T cell receptor beta chains in this list originate from one sample, sequenced in a study of control samples from healthy donors and cancer patients. Clones were read by immunoSEQ multiplex PCR, and TCRdb kept only the in-frame ones, dropping some. The repertoire has fewer than 200,000 clones, 95% to 96% of them found once; the top ten carry just over 1%. Input material: blood. These receptors all stem from a woman aged 25-40 years in good health.

The chain combines TRBV4-1 with TRBJ1-1, with TRBD1 as a possible D gene (5 bases). Germline CDR1 MGHRA, CDR2 YSYEKL. V lost 1 base and J 0 bases, leaving 12 bases between the germline ends. There are 16 residues in the CDR3. As DNA, the CDR3 is TGCGCCAGCAGCCAAGGGTCGGGACTCCTGAACACTGAAGCTTTCTTT. This sequence encodes CASSQGSGLLNTEAFF.

Concerning this clone itself: At the DNA level, this CDR3 is encoded by other sequences in the same sample as well. This sequence joins TRBV27 and TRBJ2-3; D is undetermined. The V gene's germline CDR1 is MNHEY and CDR2 SMNVEV (reference sequence). The CDR3 sequence is 13 residues long. V was shortened by 0 bases and J by 1 base, with 2 bases between the two germline ends. CDR3 residues: CASSLSGTDTQYF. The CDR3 DNA sequence: TGTGCCAGCAGTTTATCGGGCACAGATACGCAGTATTTT.

This sequence joins TRBV12-3 or TRBV12-4 and TRBJ1-5; TRBD1 agrees at 9 bases. The CDR3 length is 13 residues. V was clipped by 8 bases and J by 6 bases; unmatched bases: 5. Written as DNA, the CDR3 is TGTGCCAGCCTACAGGGGGCAGGTCAGCCCCAGCATTTT. It translates to CASLQGAGQPQHF.

The rearrangement joins TRBV12-3 or TRBV12-4 to TRBJ1-1; D gene uncertain. The CDR3 consists of 13 residues. V lost 2 bases and J 3 bases, leaving 7 bases between the germline ends. The CDR3 bases are TGTGCCAGCAGTTTATCCGGGGACACTGAAGCTTTCTTT. It is translated as CASSLSGDTEAFF.

The CDR3 spells CASSRVPRSTDTQYF. CDR3 sequence (DNA): TGTGCCAGTAGTCGGGTCCCACGTAGCACAGATACGCAGTATTTT. V gene TRBV19 combines with J gene TRBJ2-3; D is uncertain. The CDR3 contains 15 residues. V gave up 5 bases and J gave up 0 bases, with 12 bases separating them. Germline V gene sequence: CDR1 LNHDA, CDR2 SQIVND (reference sequence).

This clone came up a few times. The chain recombines TRBV2 with TRBJ1-4, with 10 bases lining up with TRBD1. Germline values: CDR1 SNHLY, CDR2 FYNNEI. CDR3 length: 16 residues. Trimming removed 5 bases from V and 3 bases from J; junction bases left unmatched: 6. The DNA for the CDR3 is TGTGCCAGCAGTAAGGACAGGGGGAGGGCTAATGAAAAACTGTTTTTT. Protein sequence: CASSKDRGRANEKLFF.

This sequence joins TRBV10-3 and TRBJ1-5; no definite D call. Trimming left V 3 bases short and J 7 bases short, with 10 bases between. The CDR3 has 13 amino acids. Germline V lookup: CDR1 ENHRY, CDR2 SYGVKD. The CDR3 loop is CAISEIGGQPQHF. CDR3 in DNA: TGTGCCATCAGTGAAATCGGAGGCCAGCCCCAGCATTTT.

J is TRBJ1-2 and V is TRBV10-3, with D maybe TRBD1 (5 bases). Trimming took 2 bases from V and 8 from J, leaving 15 bases between them. The V gene's germline CDR1 is ENHRY and CDR2 SYGVKD. CDR3 length: 14 amino acids. CDR3 bases: TGTGCCATCAGTGAGACTTTACAGGTTATGGGCTACACCTTC. Amino acid sequence: CAISETLQVMGYTF.

This rearrangement joins TRBV5-6 to TRBJ2-7; possibly TRBD1 for D (5 bases). Trimming removed 4 bases from V and 1 base from J, with 21 bases in between. Germline V CDR1 and CDR2: SGHDT, YYEEEE. The CDR3 is 17 amino acids. As DNA, the CDR3 is TGTGCCAGCAGCCAAGCTGCAGGGTCCTACCTTTCCTACGAGCAGTACTTC. It specifies CASSQAAGSYLSYEQYF.

The rearrangement joins TRBV2 to TRBJ2-7; TRBD2 matches 7 bases. This CDR3 has 15 residues. Germline V gene lookup returns CDR1 SNHLY and CDR2 FYNNEI. Trimming removed 2 bases from V and 4 bases from J; junction bases left unmatched: 8. The CDR3, as DNA: TGTGCCAGCAGTGAACGGGGAGGGATGGGATACGAGCAGTACTTC. This sequence encodes CASSERGGMGYEQYF. The whole variable domain, remainder taken from reference TRBV2 and TRBJ2-7, is EPEVTQTPSHQVTQMGQEVILRCVPISNHLYFYWYRQILGQKVEFLVSFYNNEISEKSEIFDDQFSVERPDGSNFTLKIRSTKLEDSAMYFCASSERGGMGYEQYFGPGTRLTVT.

V is TRBV10-3 and J is TRBJ2-7; tentatively, D is TRBD1 or TRBD2 (6 bases each). V was pared by 7 bases and J by 2 bases, with 18 bases between. The CDR3 length is 15 residues. Germline CDR1 and CDR2: ENHRY and SYGVKD. The DNA of the CDR3 is TGTGCCATCAAGGGGGGTCGCGGCAACCCCTACGAGCAGTACTTC. This translates into CAIKGGRGNPYEQYF.

The V call is TRBV25-1, the J call TRBJ1-5; D gene ambiguous. Trimming pared 3 bases from V and 5 bases from J, leaving 5 bases between. Germline values: CDR1 MGHDK, CDR2 SYGVNS. The CDR3 length is 12 residues. For the CDR3, the DNA is TGTGCCAGCAGTGACGGGGATCAGCCCCAGCATTTT. Protein product: CASSDGDQPQHF.

The chain links TRBV18 to TRBJ1-2; TRBD1 matches 12 bases. The V gene's germline CDR1 is KGHSH and CDR2 LQKENI. Trimming removed 3 bases from V and 2 bases from J; junction bases left unmatched: 1. The CDR3 covers 15 residues. This CDR3 is CASSPGQGANYGYTF. The CDR3 DNA follows: TGTGCCAGCTCACCGGGACAGGGGGCAAACTATGGCTACACCTTC.

This clone was recorded once. The chain couples TRBV6-5 to TRBJ1-2; D uncertain. This CDR3 has 15 amino acids. The V gene lost 6 bases and the J gene lost 0 bases, with 14 bases spanning the gap. In germline, CDR1 is MNHEY, CDR2 SVGAGI. The CDR3 is CASRLHSLPNYGYTF. Here the CDR3 DNA reads TGTGCCAGCAGATTACACAGTCTACCTAACTATGGCTACACCTTC.

V gene TRBV27 combines with J gene TRBJ1-4; D is unclear. The CDR3 runs to 14 residues. V lost 4 bases and J lost 7, with 13 bases in between. CDR1 MNHEY and CDR2 SMNVEV come from the germline V gene (reference sequence). DNA for the CDR3: TGTGCCAGCAGTTACGACATGGCCGGTGAAAAACTGTTTTTT. Its translation: CASSYDMAGEKLFF.

This clone was picked up one time. J is TRBJ2-1 and V is TRBV28; D might be TRBD1 (5 bases). With 4 bases removed from V and 8 bases from J, the gap between germline ends came to 21 bases. The V gene's germline CDR1 is MDHEN and CDR2 SYDVKM. The CDR3 extends over 16 amino acids. The CDR3 reads CASSSGKWATGDEQFF. CDR3 coding DNA: TGTGCCAGCAGTTCTGGGAAGTGGGCAACAGGCGATGAGCAGTTCTTC.

This chain links TRBV24-1 with TRBJ2-2; D is unresolved. Looked up from germline, CDR1 is KGHDR and CDR2 is SFDVKD. The CDR3 extends over 15 amino acids. V lost 3 bases to trimming and J lost 3 bases, with 10 bases between them. The DNA of the CDR3 is TGTGCCACCAGTGATCCAACAGATCACACCGGGGAGCTGTTTTTT. It encodes CATSDPTDHTGELFF.

Only one count was recorded for this clone. This sequence joins TRBV2 and TRBJ2-1; the match to TRBD2 covers 13 bases. This CDR3 is built from 14 residues. The trim removed 6 bases at V and 5 bases at J, leaving 1 base unmatched. Germline V gene sequence: CDR1 SNHLY, CDR2 FYNNEI. The CDR3 bases are TGTGCCAGCAGACTAGCGGGAGGGGACAATGAGCAGTTCTTC. This sequence encodes CASRLAGGDNEQFF.

The chain combines TRBV14 with TRBJ2-5, with no clear D. V was cut by 1 base and J by 11 bases, with 8 bases left in between. This CDR3 is built from 11 residues. Germline CDR1 reads SGHDN; CDR2 reads FVKESK. The CDR3 DNA sequence: TGTGCCAGCAGCCAAGCAAGCAGACAGTACTTC. Amino acid sequence: CASSQASRQYF.

The chain employs TRBV5-1 and TRBJ2-6, with D possibly TRBD1 on 6 matching bases. This CDR3 comprises 21 residues. The germline V and J ends were trimmed by 0 bases and 6 bases, with 28 bases remaining between them. CDR1 and CDR2 from the germline V gene are SGHRS and YFSETQ. The CDR3 is CASSLESQAGAVSFVANVLTF. Written as DNA, the CDR3 is TGCGCCAGCAGCTTGGAGTCTCAGGCAGGGGCCGTGAGTTTTGTGGCCAACGTCCTGACTTTC. Together with reference TRBV5-1 and TRBJ2-6, the CDR3 gives the full variable domain: KAGVTQTPRYLIKTRGQQVTLSCSPISGHRSVSWYQQTPGQGLQFLFEYFSETQRNKGNFPGRFSGRQFSNSRSEMNVSTLELGDSALYLCASSLESQAGAVSFVANVLTFGAGSRLTVL.

J is TRBJ1-4 and V is TRBV3-1 (or the pseudogene TRBV3-2); D is unresolved. Per the germline V gene, CDR1 is LGHDT and CDR2 is YNNKEL (reference sequence). This CDR3 contains 12 residues. Deletions cut 1 base from V and 6 bases from J, with 3 bases between. This CDR3 reads CASSQVHEKLFF. CDR3 coding DNA: TGTGCCAGCAGCCAAGTTCATGAAAAACTGTTTTTT.

The J gene is TRBJ2-5, the V gene TRBV3-1 (or the pseudogene TRBV3-2); TRBD1 is a possible D gene (5 bases). With 5 bases removed from V and 5 bases from J, the gap between germline ends came to 12 bases. Germline V gene sequence: CDR1 LGHDT, CDR2 YNNKEL (reference sequence). This CDR3 spans 13 amino acids. The CDR3 coding sequence is TGTGCCAGCAGCTCAGACAGATGGGAGACCCAGTACTTC. Protein sequence: CASSSDRWETQYF.

The chain combines TRBV28 with TRBJ1-1; D is undetermined. V lost 5 bases and J lost 8, with 27 bases in between. This CDR3 spans 17 amino acids. Germline assignment: CDR1 MDHEN and CDR2 SYDVKM. CDR3 amino acids: CASSPFHRASGRKEAFF. The CDR3 nucleotides are TGTGCCAGCAGTCCCTTTCACCGAGCATCGGGCCGAAAGGAAGCTTTCTTT.

V and J are TRBV7-8 and TRBJ1-2, with a possible D match to TRBD1 (5 bases). This CDR3 is built from 17 residues. V lost 8 bases to trimming and J lost 3 bases, with 25 bases between them. CDR1 is SGHVS, CDR2 FQNEAQ, per germline. CDR3 DNA: TGTGCCAGCCGAGGCCCAGGTGGGGAAGGGACCCACTATGGCTACACCTTC. It specifies CASRGPGGEGTHYGYTF.

The V gene is TRBV28, the J gene TRBJ2-2, with 8 bases aligning to TRBD1. Germline-derived CDR1 and CDR2 are MDHEN and SYDVKM. CDR3 length equals 16 residues. After removal of 2 bases from V and 6 bases from J, the junction contained 8 bases not matched to a gene. This CDR3 reads CASSLGQGFSSGELFF. DNA of the CDR3: TGTGCCAGCAGTTTAGGACAGGGCTTTAGCTCCGGGGAGCTGTTTTTT.

This sequence joins TRBV2 and TRBJ1-4; D perhaps matches TRBD1 (5 bases). Germline CDR1 is SNHLY and CDR2 is FYNNEI. Trimming cost V 7 bases and J 5 bases, with 11 bases left between them. The CDR3 runs 13 residues. CDR3 nucleotide sequence: TGTGCCAGCAAAGGACAAGGAAATGAAAAACTGTTTTTT. This encodes CASKGQGNEKLFF. Full variable domain (remainder filled in from reference TRBV2 and TRBJ1-4): EPEVTQTPSHQVTQMGQEVILRCVPISNHLYFYWYRQILGQKVEFLVSFYNNEISEKSEIFDDQFSVERPDGSNFTLKIRSTKLEDSAMYFCASKGQGNEKLFFGSGTQLSVL.

This clone turned up a few times. This chain connects TRBV21-1 to TRBJ1-5; TRBD1, the table's D call, lacks a check against the DNA. TRBV21-1 is tagged as a pseudogene. The CDR3 length is 18 residues. The CDR3 spells CASSKRGKTGYSNQPQHF. The CDR3, as DNA: TGTGCCAGCAGCAAAAGGGGAAAGACAGGGTATAGCAATCAGCCCCAGCATTTT.

The V and J genes are TRBV7-9 and TRBJ2-1; D remains unclear. V lost 1 base to trimming and J lost 4 bases, with 5 bases between them. The germline V gene has CDR1 SEHNR and CDR2 FQNEAQ (reference sequence). The CDR3 totals 13 residues. The CDR3 loop is CASSLGKYNEQFF. DNA for the CDR3: TGTGCCAGCAGCTTAGGGAAATACAATGAGCAGTTCTTC.

The chain carries TRBV19 and TRBJ1-6; possibly TRBD1 for D (6 bases). Germline CDR1 LNHDA, CDR2 SQIVND (reference sequence). The CDR3 sequence is 16 residues long. V was pared by 7 bases and J by 7 bases, with 20 bases between. The CDR3 DNA reads as TGTGCCAGTAAGGACAGCCCGGCGCCCTCAAATTCACCCCTCCACTTT. Translated: CASKDSPAPSNSPLHF.